By frequency in the sample, the clone carrying this TCR beta chain is large. No antigen is known for it. TCRdb used MiXCR to reprocess the 5' RACE reads, holding one entry per CDR3 protein. In the table there are over a thousand distinct CDR3 sequences, 4.9% of which are singletons. The sample originates from a study of spatial heterogeneity in lung cancer. Notes on the study in general: It was found that expanded intratumoral alpha and beta TCR counts tracked tumor mutation counts.

Time point denoted: sample taken at primary tumor resection. Germline CDR1 is DFQATT and CDR2 is SNEGSKA (reference sequence). This CDR3 has 15 amino acids. V was clipped by 3 bases and J by 2 bases; unmatched bases: 4. The sequence derives from a male donor with early-stage non-small cell lung cancer. V usage is TRBV20-1 and J usage is TRBJ2-5; 12 bases align to TRBD2. The sequences come from lung tumor tissue, collected at surgery. The CDR3 here is CSASGTSGHQETQYF. CDR3 nucleotides: TGCAGTGCTAGTGGGACTAGCGGGCATCAAGAGACCCAGTACTTC.